Ten or more counts support the clone carrying this T cell receptor (beta chain). TCRbeta library preparation incorporated unique molecular identifiers. TCRdb re-called the PCR reads with MiXCR, one entry per CDR3 protein. The sample lists about 400,000 distinct CDR3 sequences; 20% were seen once. The V and J ends lost 4 bases and 7 bases, in that order; junction bases with no gene match: 7. This CDR3 has 15 amino acids. Germline V lookup: CDR1 SGHRS, CDR2 YFSETQ. This sample was included in a study of T-cell reconstitution after alpha-beta-depleted transplantation in children. The receptor's source is a human donor who donated a stem cell graft to a child with acute myeloid leukemia. The V call is TRBV5-1, the J call TRBJ2-1, with TRBD2 matching over 11 bases. The sequenced sample was PBMCs from the stem cell graft donor, obtained from the stem cell graft. Here the CDR3 reads CASSTGLADGNEQFF. The CDR3 nucleotides read TGCGCCAGCAGCACGGGACTAGCGGATGGGAATGAGCAGTTCTTC.